The T cell receptor (beta chain) under discussion was sequenced for a study of blood T cell repertoires in COVID-19. V lost 3 bases, J lost 2 bases, and 12 bases stayed unmatched. CDR1 and CDR2 (germline): LGHNA, YNFKEQ. The CDR3 length is 17 residues. Data came from immunoSEQ multiplex PCR; TCRdb stores just in-frame clones and leaves some out. This sample has 430,000 or so clones, with around 90% found just once. Sequencing used peripheral blood. The TCR originated in a man younger than 35 with COVID-19, enrolled during active disease. The J gene is TRBJ1-2, the V gene TRBV4-2; 7 bases agree with TRBD1. CDR3 sequence reads: CASSQESDRVSNYGYTF. The CDR3 nucleotides are TGTGCCAGCAGCCAGGAAAGCGACAGGGTTTCCAACTATGGCTACACCTTC.